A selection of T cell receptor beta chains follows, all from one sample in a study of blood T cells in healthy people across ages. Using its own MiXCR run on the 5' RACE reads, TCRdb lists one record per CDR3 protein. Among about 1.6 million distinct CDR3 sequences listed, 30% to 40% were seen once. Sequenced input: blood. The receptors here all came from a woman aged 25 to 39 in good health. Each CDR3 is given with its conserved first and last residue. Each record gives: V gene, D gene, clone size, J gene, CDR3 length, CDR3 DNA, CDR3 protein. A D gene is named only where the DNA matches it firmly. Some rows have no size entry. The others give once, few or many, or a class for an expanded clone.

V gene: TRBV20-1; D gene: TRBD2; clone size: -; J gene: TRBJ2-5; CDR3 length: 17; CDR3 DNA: TGCAGTGCTAGAGATCCCCAGCTAGCGGGGGCCGGGAAGACCCAGTACTTC; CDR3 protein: CSARDPQLAGAGKTQYF
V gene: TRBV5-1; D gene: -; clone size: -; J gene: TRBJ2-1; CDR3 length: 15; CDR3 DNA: TGCGCCAGCATCAGAGACAATTTCGGGACTAATGAGCAGTTCTTC; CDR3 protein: CASIRDNFGTNEQFF
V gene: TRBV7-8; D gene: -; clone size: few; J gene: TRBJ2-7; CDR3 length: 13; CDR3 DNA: TGTGCCAGCAGCTTCTCCCCCGGACAAGAGCAGTACTTC; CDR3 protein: CASSFSPGQEQYF
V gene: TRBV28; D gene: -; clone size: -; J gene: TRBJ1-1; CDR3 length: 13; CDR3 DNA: TGTGCCAGCAGTGACGCGGCGCCAACTGAAGCTTTCTTT; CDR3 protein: CASSDAAPTEAFF
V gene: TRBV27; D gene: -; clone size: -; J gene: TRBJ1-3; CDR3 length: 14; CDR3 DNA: TGTGCCAGCAGTCGGACGACCTCTGGAAACACCATATATTTT; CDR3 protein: CASSRTTSGNTIYF
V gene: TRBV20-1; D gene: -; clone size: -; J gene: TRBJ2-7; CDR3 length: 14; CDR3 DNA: TGCAGTGCTGAATCGTCAAGGTCCCGATACGAGCAGTACTTC; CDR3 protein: CSAESSRSRYEQYF
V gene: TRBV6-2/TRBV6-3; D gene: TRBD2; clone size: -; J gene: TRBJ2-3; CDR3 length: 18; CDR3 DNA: TGTGCCAGCAAGAGGGGACTAGCGGGAGATCTAAGGGCAGATACGCAGTATTTT; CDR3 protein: CASKRGLAGDLRADTQYF
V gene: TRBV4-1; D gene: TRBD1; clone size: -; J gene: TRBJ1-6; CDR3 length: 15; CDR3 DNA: TGCGCCAGCAGCCCCCAGGGGGCTCGGGGATCACCCCTCCACTTT; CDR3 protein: CASSPQGARGSPLHF
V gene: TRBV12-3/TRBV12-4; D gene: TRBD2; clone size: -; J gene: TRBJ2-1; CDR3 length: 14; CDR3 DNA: TGTGCCAGCAGTTTGGGTAGCGGGGGGGCCGTGCAGTTCTTC; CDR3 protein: CASSLGSGGAVQFF
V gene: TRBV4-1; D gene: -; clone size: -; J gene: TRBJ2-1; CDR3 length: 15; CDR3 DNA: TGCGCCAGCAGCCCAGTTCGAGGAGGTAAGAATGAGCAGTTCTTC; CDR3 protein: CASSPVRGGKNEQFF
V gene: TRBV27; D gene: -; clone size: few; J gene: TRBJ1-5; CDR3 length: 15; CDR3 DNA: TGTGCCAGCAGTTTATTATCAGGGGCTAATCAGCCCCAGCATTTT; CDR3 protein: CASSLLSGANQPQHF
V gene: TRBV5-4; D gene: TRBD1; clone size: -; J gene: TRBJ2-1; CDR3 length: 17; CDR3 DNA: TGTGCCAGCAGCAAACCCGGGACAGGGGCCCTCGGGGATGAGCAGTTCTTC; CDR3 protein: CASSKPGTGALGDEQFF
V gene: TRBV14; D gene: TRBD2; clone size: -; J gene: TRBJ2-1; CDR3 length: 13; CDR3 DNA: TGTGCCAGCAGCGAGCGGGAGAATGATGTGCAGTTCTTC; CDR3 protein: CASSERENDVQFF
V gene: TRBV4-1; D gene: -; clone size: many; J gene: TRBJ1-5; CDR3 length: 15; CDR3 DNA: TGCGCCAGCAGCCCAGGAGGGCTGAGCAATCAGCCCCAGCATTTT; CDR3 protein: CASSPGGLSNQPQHF
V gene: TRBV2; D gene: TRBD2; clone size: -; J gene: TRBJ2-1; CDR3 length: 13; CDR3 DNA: TGTGCCAGCAGAGAACCGGGAGGACGTGAGCAGTTCTTC; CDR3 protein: CASREPGGREQFF
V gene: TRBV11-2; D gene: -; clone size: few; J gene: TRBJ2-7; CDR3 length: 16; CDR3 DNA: TGTGCCAGCAGGAGGGGACCCGGCCACTCTCAATACGAGCAGTACTTC; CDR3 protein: CASRRGPGHSQYEQYF
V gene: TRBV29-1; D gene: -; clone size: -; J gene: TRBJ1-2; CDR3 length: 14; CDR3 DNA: TGCAGCGTTGGGACGGCGACTCCTAACTATGGCTACACCTTC; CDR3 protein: CSVGTATPNYGYTF
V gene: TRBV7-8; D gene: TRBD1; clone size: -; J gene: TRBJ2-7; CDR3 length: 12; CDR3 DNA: TGTGCCAGCATAGGGGGCGCGGGCGAGCAGTACTTC; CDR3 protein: CASIGGAGEQYF